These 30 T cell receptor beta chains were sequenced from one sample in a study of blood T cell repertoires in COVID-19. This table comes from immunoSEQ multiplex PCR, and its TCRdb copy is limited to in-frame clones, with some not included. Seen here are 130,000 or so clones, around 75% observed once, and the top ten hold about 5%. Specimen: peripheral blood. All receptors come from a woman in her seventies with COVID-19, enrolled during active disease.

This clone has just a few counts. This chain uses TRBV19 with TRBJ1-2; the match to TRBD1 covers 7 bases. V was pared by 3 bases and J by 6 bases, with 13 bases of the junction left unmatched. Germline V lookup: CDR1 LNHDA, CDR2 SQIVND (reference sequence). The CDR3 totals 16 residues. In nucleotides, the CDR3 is TGTGCCAGTAGTATTCCCGACAGGGCGTCTTCTGATGGCTACACCTTC. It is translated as CASSIPDRASSDGYTF.

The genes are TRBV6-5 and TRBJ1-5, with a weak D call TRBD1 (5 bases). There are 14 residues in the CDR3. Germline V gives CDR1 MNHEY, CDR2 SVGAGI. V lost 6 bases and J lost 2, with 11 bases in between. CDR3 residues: CASSPRGGNQPQHF. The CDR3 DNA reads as TGTGCCAGCAGCCCCCGGGGGGGCAATCAGCCCCAGCATTTT.

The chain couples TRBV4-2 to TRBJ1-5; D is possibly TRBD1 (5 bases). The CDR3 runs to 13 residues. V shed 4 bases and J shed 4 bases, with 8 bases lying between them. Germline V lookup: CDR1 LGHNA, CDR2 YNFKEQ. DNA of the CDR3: TGTGCCAGCAGCCCACAGGTGAATCAGCCCCAGCATTTT. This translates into CASSPQVNQPQHF.

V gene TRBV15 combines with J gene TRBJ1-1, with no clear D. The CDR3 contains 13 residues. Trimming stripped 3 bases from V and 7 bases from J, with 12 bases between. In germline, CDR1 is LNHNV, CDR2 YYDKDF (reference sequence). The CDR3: CATSREGRSEAFF. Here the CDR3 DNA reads TGTGCCACCAGCAGGGAGGGCCGGAGTGAAGCTTTCTTT.

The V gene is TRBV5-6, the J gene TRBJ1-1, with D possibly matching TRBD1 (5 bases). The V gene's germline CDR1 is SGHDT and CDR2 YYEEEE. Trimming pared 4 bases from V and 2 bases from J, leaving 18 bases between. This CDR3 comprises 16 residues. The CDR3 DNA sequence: TGTGCCAGCAGCCCGGTGTCTTTAGGGGCCAACACTGAAGCTTTCTTT. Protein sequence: CASSPVSLGANTEAFF.

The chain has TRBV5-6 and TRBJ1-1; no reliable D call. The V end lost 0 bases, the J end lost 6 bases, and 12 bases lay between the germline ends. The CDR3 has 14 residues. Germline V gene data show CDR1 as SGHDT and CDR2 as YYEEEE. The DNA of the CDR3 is TGTGCCAGCAGCTTGGCTCTTTCAGGTTCTGAAGCTTTCTTT. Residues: CASSLALSGSEAFF.

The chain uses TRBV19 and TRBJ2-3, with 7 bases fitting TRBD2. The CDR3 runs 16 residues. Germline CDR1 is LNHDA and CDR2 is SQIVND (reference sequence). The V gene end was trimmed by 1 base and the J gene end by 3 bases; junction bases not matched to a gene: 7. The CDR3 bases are TGTGCCAGTAGTATAGGGACCGGGGGAGGGACAGATACGCAGTATTTT. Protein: CASSIGTGGGTDTQYF.

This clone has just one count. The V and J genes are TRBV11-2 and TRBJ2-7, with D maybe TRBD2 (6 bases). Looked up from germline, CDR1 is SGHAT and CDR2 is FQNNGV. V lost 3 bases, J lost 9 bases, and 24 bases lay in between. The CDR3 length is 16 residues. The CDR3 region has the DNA TGTGCCAGCAGCTTCGCCTCGGGGGACCTACGAGAGAGGCAGTACTTC. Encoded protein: CASSFASGDLRERQYF.

In nucleotides, the CDR3 is TGTGCCAGCAGCCAATACCGGACTGAAGCTTTCTTT. It specifies CASSQYRTEAFF. The chain joins TRBV16 to TRBJ1-1; unclear D gene. There are 12 residues in the CDR3. Looked up from germline, CDR1 is KGHSY and CDR2 is FQNENV. The V end was cut by 1 base, the J end by 5 bases, with 5 bases between.

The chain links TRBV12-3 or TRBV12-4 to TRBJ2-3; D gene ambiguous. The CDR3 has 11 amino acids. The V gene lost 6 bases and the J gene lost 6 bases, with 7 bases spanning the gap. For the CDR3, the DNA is TGTGCCAGCAGCCCTAAGGATACGCAGTATTTT. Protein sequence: CASSPKDTQYF.

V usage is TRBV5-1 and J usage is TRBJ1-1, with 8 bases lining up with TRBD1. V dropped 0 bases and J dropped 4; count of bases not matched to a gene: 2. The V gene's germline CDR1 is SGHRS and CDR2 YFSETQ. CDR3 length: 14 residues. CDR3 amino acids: CASSLGGQATEAFF. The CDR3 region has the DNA TGCGCCAGCAGCTTGGGGGGACAGGCCACTGAAGCTTTCTTT.

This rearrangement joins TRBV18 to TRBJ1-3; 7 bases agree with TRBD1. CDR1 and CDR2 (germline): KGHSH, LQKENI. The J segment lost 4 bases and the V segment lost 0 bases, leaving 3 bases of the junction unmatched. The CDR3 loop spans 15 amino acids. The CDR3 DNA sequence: TGTGCCAGCTCACCACCACAGGGGACCGGAAACACCATATATTTT. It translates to CASSPPQGTGNTIYF.

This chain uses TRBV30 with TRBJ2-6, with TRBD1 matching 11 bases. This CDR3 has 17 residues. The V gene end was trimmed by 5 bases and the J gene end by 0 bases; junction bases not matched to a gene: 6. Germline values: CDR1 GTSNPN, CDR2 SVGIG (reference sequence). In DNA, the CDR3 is TGTGCCTGGCGTTTCGGGACAGGGGGCTCTGGGGCCAACGTCCTGACTTTC. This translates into CAWRFGTGGSGANVLTF.

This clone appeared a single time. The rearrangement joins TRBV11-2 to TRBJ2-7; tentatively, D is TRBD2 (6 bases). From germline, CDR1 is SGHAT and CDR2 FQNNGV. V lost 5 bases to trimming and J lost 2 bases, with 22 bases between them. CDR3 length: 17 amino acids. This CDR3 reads CASSPGHDPGRTYEQYF. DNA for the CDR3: TGTGCCAGCAGCCCAGGACACGATCCAGGGAGGACCTACGAGCAGTACTTC.

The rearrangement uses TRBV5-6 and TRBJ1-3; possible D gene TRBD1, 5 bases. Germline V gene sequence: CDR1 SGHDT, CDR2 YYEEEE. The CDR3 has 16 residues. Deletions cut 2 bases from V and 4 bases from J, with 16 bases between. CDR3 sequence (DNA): TGTGCCAGCAGCTTTCGGGCCGCCAGGGAAGGAAACACCATATATTTT. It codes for CASSFRAAREGNTIYF.

The DNA of the CDR3 is TGTGCCAGCAGCTTGGTTAACCTAGCCTTTAGCTCCTACAATGAGCAGTTCTTC. The encoded protein is CASSLVNLAFSSYNEQFF. The chain employs TRBV5-8 and TRBJ2-1, with TRBD2 as a possible D gene (5 bases). Germline CDR1 reads SGHTS; CDR2 reads YDEGEE. CDR3 length: 18 residues. Between the trimmed V and J ends, which lost 0 bases and 0 bases, there was a span of 16 bases.

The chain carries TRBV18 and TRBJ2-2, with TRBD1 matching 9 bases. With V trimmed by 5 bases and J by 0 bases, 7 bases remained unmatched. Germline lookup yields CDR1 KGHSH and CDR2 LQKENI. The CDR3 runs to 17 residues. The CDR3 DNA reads TGTGCCAGCTCAATAACAGGGGGCATTTCGAACACCGGGGAGCTGTTTTTT. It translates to CASSITGGISNTGELFF.

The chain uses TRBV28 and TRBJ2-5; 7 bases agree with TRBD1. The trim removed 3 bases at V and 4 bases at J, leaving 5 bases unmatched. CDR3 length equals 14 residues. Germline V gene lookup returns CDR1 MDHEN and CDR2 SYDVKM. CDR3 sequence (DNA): TGTGCCAGCAGTTTCACTGGGACAGCAGAGACCCAGTACTTC. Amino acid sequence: CASSFTGTAETQYF.

As DNA, the CDR3 is TGTGCCAGCGGGGGGGCGGCAGGGGAGACCCAGTACTTC. Encoded protein: CASGGAAGETQYF. The rearrangement joins TRBV9 to TRBJ2-5; TRBD2 is a possible D gene (7 bases). Germline values: CDR1 SGDLS, CDR2 YYNGEE. V was trimmed by 7 bases and J by 5 bases, leaving 15 bases between them. The CDR3 consists of 13 residues. The full variable domain, completed using reference TRBV9 and TRBJ2-5, is DSGVTQTPKHLITATGQRVTLRCSPRSGDLSVYWYQQSLDQGLQFLIQYYNGEERAKGNILERFSAQQFPDLHSELNLSSLELGDSALYFCASGGAAGETQYFGPGTRLLVL.

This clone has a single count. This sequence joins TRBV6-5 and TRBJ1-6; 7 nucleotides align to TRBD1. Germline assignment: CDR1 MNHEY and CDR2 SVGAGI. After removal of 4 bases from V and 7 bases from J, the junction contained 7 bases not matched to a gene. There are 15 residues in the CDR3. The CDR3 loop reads CASSWYRTGNSPLHF. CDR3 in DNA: TGTGCCAGCAGTTGGTACAGGACAGGAAATTCACCCCTCCACTTT.

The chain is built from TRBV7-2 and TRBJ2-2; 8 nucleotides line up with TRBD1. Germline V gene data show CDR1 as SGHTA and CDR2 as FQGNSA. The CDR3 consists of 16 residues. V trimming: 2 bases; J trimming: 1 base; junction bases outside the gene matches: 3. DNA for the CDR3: TGTGCCAGCAGCTTAACCGGGACAGGGAACACCGGGGAGCTGTTTTTT. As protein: CASSLTGTGNTGELFF.

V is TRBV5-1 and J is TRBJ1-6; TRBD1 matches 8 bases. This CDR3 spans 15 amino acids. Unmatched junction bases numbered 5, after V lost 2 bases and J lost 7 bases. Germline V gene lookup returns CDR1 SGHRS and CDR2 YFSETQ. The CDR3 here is CASSFGGQGNSPLHF. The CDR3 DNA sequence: TGCGCCAGCAGCTTCGGAGGACAGGGAAATTCACCCCTCCACTTT.

The CDR3 loop is CASSLGLGVDSPLHF. CDR3 DNA sequence: TGTGCCAGCAGCTTAGGGTTAGGGGTTGATTCACCCCTCCACTTT. V usage is TRBV11-2 and J usage is TRBJ1-6; D might be TRBD1 (5 bases). The V gene lost 1 base and the J gene lost 8 bases, with 12 bases spanning the gap. The CDR3 spans 15 residues. In germline, CDR1 is SGHAT, CDR2 FQNNGV.

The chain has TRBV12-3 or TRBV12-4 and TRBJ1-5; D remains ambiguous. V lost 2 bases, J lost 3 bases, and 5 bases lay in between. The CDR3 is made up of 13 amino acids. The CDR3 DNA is TGTGCCAGCAGTTTACGGTTCAATCAGCCCCAGCATTTT. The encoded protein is CASSLRFNQPQHF.

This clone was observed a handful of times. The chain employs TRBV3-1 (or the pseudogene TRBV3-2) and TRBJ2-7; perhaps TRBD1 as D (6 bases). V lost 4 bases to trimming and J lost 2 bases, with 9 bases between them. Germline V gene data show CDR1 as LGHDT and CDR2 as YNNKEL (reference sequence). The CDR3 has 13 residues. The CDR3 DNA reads TGTGCCAGCAGCCTAACAGGGACCTACGAGCAGTACTTC. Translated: CASSLTGTYEQYF.

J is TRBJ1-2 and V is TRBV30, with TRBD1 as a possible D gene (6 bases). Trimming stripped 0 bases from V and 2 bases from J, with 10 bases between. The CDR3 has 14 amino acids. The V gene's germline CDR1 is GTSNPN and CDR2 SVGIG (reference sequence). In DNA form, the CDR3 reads TGTGCCTGGAGTGTACAGCAGGGGAACTATGGCTACACCTTC. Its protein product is CAWSVQQGNYGYTF.

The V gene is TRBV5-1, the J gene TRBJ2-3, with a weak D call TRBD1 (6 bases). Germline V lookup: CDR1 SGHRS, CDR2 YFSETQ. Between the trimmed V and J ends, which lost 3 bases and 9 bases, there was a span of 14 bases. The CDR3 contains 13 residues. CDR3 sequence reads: CASSSDRPGTQYF. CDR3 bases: TGCGCCAGCAGCTCGGACAGACCGGGGACGCAGTATTTT.

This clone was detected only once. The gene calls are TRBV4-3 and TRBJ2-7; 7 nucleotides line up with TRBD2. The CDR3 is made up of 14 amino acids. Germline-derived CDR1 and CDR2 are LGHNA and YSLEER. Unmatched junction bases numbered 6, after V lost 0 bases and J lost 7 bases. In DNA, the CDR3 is TGCGCCAGCAGCCAAGAACCCGGGAGGTGGGAGCAGTACTTC. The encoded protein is CASSQEPGRWEQYF.

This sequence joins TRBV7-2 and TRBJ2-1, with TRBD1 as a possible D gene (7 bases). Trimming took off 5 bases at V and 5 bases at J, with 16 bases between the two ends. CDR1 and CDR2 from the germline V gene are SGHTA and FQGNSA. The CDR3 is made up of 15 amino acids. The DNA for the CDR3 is TGTGCCAGCAGCCAGGGGGGTTCGGTCGACAATGAGCAGTTCTTC. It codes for CASSQGGSVDNEQFF.

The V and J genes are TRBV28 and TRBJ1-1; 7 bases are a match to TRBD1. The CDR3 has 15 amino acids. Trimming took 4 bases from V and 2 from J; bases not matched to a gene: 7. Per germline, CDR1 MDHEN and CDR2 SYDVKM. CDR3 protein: CASSSPTGVNTEAFF. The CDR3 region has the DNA TGTGCCAGCAGTTCTCCCACAGGGGTCAACACTGAAGCTTTCTTT.